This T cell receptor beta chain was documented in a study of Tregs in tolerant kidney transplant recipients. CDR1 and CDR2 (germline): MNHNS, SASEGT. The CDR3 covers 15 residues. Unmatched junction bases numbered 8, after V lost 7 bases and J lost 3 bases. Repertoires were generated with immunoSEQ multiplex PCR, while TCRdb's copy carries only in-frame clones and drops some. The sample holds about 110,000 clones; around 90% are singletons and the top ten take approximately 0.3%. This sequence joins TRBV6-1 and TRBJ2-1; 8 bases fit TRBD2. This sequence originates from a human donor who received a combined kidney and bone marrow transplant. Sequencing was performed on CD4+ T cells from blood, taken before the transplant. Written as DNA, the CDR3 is TGTGCCAGCACGAGAGCGGGGGATTTCTACAATGAGCAGTTCTTC. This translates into CASTRAGDFYNEQFF.